In this sample, the clone carrying this T cell receptor beta chain turned up many times. The entry originates in a study of metastatic and nonmetastatic thyroid tumors. The entire patient cohort was treatment-naive prior to thyroid surgery. The CDR3 is 15 residues long. From germline, CDR1 is SGDLS and CDR2 YYNGEE. J was trimmed by 2 bases and V by 1 base; bases with no gene match: 3. Through MiXCR, TCRdb re-clonotyped the PCR reads. The data show roughly 53,000 clones, 20% seen once. Sequenced input: blood. The receptor's source is a female donor with papillary thyroid cancer or a benign thyroid nodule (not recorded which). Some clones in this sample may be carry-over from other donors' samples. This rearrangement joins TRBV9 to TRBJ2-3, with 8 positions matching TRBD1. CDR3 sequence reads: CASSVQGAHTDTQYF. Here the CDR3 DNA reads TGTGCCAGCAGCGTACAGGGGGCCCACACAGATACGCAGTATTTT.